A selection of T cell receptor beta chains follows, all from one sample in a study of T cell changes during pregnancy in multiple sclerosis. Sequencing used immunoSEQ multiplex PCR; TCRdb keeps in-frame clones, though not all of them. The sample consists of 65,000 to 70,000 clones, 91% of them appearing once. This specimen was peripheral blood, taken in the first trimester of pregnancy. These receptors originate from a female donor with multiple sclerosis, enrolled in a pregnancy study. CDR3s include the opening cysteine and the closing phenylalanine or tryptophan. Fields, in order: V gene, J gene, CDR3 length, D gene, clone size, CDR3 protein, CDR3 DNA. A D gene is named only where the DNA matches it firmly. Only some rows state a clone size, as once, few, many or a class for expanded clones.

v_call: TRBV7-9
j_call: TRBJ1-5
cdr3_length: 12
d_call: .
clone_size: .
cdr3_aa: CASSAGNQPQHF
cdr3_nt: TGTGCCAGCAGCGCAGGGAATCAGCCCCAGCATTTT

v_call: TRBV7-2
j_call: TRBJ2-7
cdr3_length: 14
d_call: TRBD2
clone_size: .
cdr3_aa: CASSFSGGAREQYF
cdr3_nt: TGTGCCAGCAGCTTCTCCGGGGGGGCCCGCGAGCAGTACTTC

v_call: TRBV18
j_call: TRBJ2-5
cdr3_length: 12
d_call: .
clone_size: few
cdr3_aa: CASSSPPGTQYF
cdr3_nt: TGTGCCAGCTCATCCCCCCCAGGGACCCAGTACTTC

v_call: TRBV6-5
j_call: TRBJ1-1
cdr3_length: 11
d_call: .
clone_size: once
cdr3_aa: CASSYGAEAFF
cdr3_nt: TGTGCCAGCAGTTACGGAGCTGAAGCTTTCTTT

v_call: TRBV6-6
j_call: TRBJ2-7
cdr3_length: 14
d_call: TRBD1
clone_size: .
cdr3_aa: CASGPGQQTYEQYF
cdr3_nt: TGTGCCAGCGGGCCGGGACAGCAAACCTACGAGCAGTACTTC

v_call: TRBV9
j_call: TRBJ2-3
cdr3_length: 19
d_call: TRBD2
clone_size: .
cdr3_aa: CASSADLAGGWDFTDTQYF
cdr3_nt: TGTGCCAGCAGCGCGGACCTAGCGGGAGGGTGGGATTTCACAGATACGCAGTATTTT

v_call: TRBV7-9
j_call: TRBJ2-2
cdr3_length: 12
d_call: .
clone_size: .
cdr3_aa: CASSFDSGELFF
cdr3_nt: TGTGCCAGCAGCTTCGACAGCGGGGAGCTGTTTTTT

v_call: TRBV5-4
j_call: TRBJ2-7
cdr3_length: 12
d_call: .
clone_size: .
cdr3_aa: CASSWAFGEQYF
cdr3_nt: TGTGCCAGCAGCTGGGCCTTTGGAGAGCAGTACTTC

v_call: TRBV21-1
j_call: TRBJ1-2
cdr3_length: 20
d_call: .
clone_size: .
cdr3_aa: CASSKLELRDTTLGDYGYTF
cdr3_nt: TGTGCCAGCAGCAAACTAGAACTAAGGGACACCACACTCGGGGACTATGGCTACACCTTC

v_call: TRBV5-1
j_call: TRBJ1-2
cdr3_length: 13
d_call: .
clone_size: .
cdr3_aa: CASSLAGNYGYTF
cdr3_nt: TGCGCCAGCAGCTTGGCAGGGAACTATGGCTACACCTTC

v_call: TRBV6-5
j_call: TRBJ1-6
cdr3_length: 15
d_call: TRBD1
clone_size: few
cdr3_aa: CDEGQASKYNSPLHF
cdr3_nt: TGTGACGAGGGACAGGCAAGCAAATATAATTCACCCCTCCACTTT

v_call: TRBV25-1
j_call: TRBJ1-1
cdr3_length: 14
d_call: .
clone_size: .
cdr3_aa: CASSDQGRDTEAFF
cdr3_nt: TGTGCCAGCAGTGACCAGGGTAGGGACACTGAAGCTTTCTTT

v_call: TRBV7-2
j_call: TRBJ2-7
cdr3_length: 14
d_call: TRBD1
clone_size: once
cdr3_aa: CASSLDRVSYEQYF
cdr3_nt: TGTGCCAGCAGCTTGGACAGGGTGTCCTACGAGCAGTACTTC

v_call: TRBV7-6
j_call: TRBJ1-5
cdr3_length: 17
d_call: TRBD1
clone_size: .
cdr3_aa: CASTPGKTGGSNQPQHF
cdr3_nt: TGTGCCAGCACCCCAGGCAAGACAGGGGGTTCTAATCAGCCCCAGCATTTT

v_call: TRBV5-1
j_call: TRBJ2-5
cdr3_length: 14
d_call: .
clone_size: .
cdr3_aa: CASSLEPSQETQYF
cdr3_nt: TGCGCCAGCAGCTTGGAACCTAGCCAAGAGACCCAGTACTTC

v_call: TRBV2
j_call: TRBJ2-1
cdr3_length: 15
d_call: TRBD2
clone_size: .
cdr3_aa: CASSPLAGAGNEQFF
cdr3_nt: TGTGCCAGCAGCCCCCTAGCGGGAGCGGGCAATGAGCAGTTCTTC

v_call: TRBV28
j_call: TRBJ1-2
cdr3_length: 13
d_call: TRBD1
clone_size: .
cdr3_aa: CASQGVANYGYTF
cdr3_nt: TGTGCCAGCCAGGGGGTGGCTAACTATGGCTACACCTTC

v_call: TRBV2
j_call: TRBJ1-2
cdr3_length: 11
d_call: .
clone_size: .
cdr3_aa: CASRIDNRGTF
cdr3_nt: TGTGCCAGCAGGATCGACAACCGGGGCACCTTC

v_call: TRBV5-1
j_call: TRBJ2-1
cdr3_length: 15
d_call: TRBD1
clone_size: .
cdr3_aa: CASSFLQGAGNEQFF
cdr3_nt: TGCGCCAGCAGCTTCCTACAGGGGGCGGGGAATGAGCAGTTCTTC

v_call: TRBV7-3
j_call: TRBJ2-5
cdr3_length: 13
d_call: .
clone_size: .
cdr3_aa: CANITRQKETQYF
cdr3_nt: TGTGCCAACATTACACGACAGAAAGAGACCCAGTACTTC

v_call: TRBV19
j_call: TRBJ1-5
cdr3_length: 16
d_call: TRBD1
clone_size: .
cdr3_aa: CASSGKDRGSNQPQHF
cdr3_nt: TGTGCCAGTAGTGGGAAAGACAGGGGTAGCAATCAGCCCCAGCATTTT

v_call: TRBV19
j_call: TRBJ2-2
cdr3_length: 14
d_call: .
clone_size: .
cdr3_aa: CASRLQQGAGELFF
cdr3_nt: TGTGCCAGCCGCCTTCAACAGGGCGCCGGGGAGCTGTTTTTT

v_call: TRBV5-1
j_call: TRBJ1-1
cdr3_length: 15
d_call: .
clone_size: .
cdr3_aa: CASSTGPSGDTEAFF
cdr3_nt: TGCGCCAGCAGCACCGGGCCCTCAGGGGACACTGAAGCTTTCTTT

v_call: TRBV25-1
j_call: TRBJ1-4
cdr3_length: 13
d_call: TRBD1
clone_size: .
cdr3_aa: CASRGTGGEKLFF
cdr3_nt: TGTGCCAGCAGAGGGACAGGGGGTGAAAAACTGTTTTTT

v_call: TRBV19
j_call: TRBJ1-2
cdr3_length: 14
d_call: .
clone_size: few
cdr3_aa: CASSTFRVNYGYTF
cdr3_nt: TGTGCCAGTAGTACCTTCAGGGTGAACTATGGCTACACCTTC

v_call: TRBV2
j_call: TRBJ2-1
cdr3_length: 15
d_call: TRBD2
clone_size: once
cdr3_aa: CASSEGGSSYNEQFF
cdr3_nt: TGTGCCAGCAGTGAGGGGGGGAGCTCCTACAATGAGCAGTTCTTC

v_call: TRBV7-2
j_call: TRBJ1-2
cdr3_length: 14
d_call: TRBD1
clone_size: .
cdr3_aa: CASSGSRGLGGYTF
cdr3_nt: TGTGCCAGCAGCGGTTCCAGGGGGCTAGGAGGCTACACCTTC

v_call: TRBV6-1
j_call: TRBJ1-2
cdr3_length: 13
d_call: TRBD1
clone_size: .
cdr3_aa: CASSLGQNYGYTF
cdr3_nt: TGTGCCAGCAGCCTGGGACAGAACTATGGCTACACCTTC

v_call: TRBV5-4
j_call: TRBJ2-3
cdr3_length: 13
d_call: .
clone_size: .
cdr3_aa: CASSNRREDTQYF
cdr3_nt: TGTGCCAGCAGCAATCGCAGGGAAGATACGCAGTATTTT

v_call: TRBV28
j_call: TRBJ1-2
cdr3_length: 15
d_call: .
clone_size: once
cdr3_aa: CASSLGAQEVYGYTF
cdr3_nt: TGTGCCAGCAGTTTGGGGGCGCAGGAGGTCTATGGCTACACCTTC

v_call: TRBV4-1
j_call: TRBJ2-4
cdr3_length: 19
d_call: TRBD2
clone_size: .
cdr3_aa: CASSQEASSGRLYENIQYF
cdr3_nt: TGCGCCAGCAGCCAAGAAGCCTCTAGCGGGAGATTATACGAAAACATTCAGTACTTC

v_call: TRBV5-1
j_call: TRBJ2-6
cdr3_length: 17
d_call: TRBD1
clone_size: .
cdr3_aa: CASSFRDRGLGANVLTF
cdr3_nt: TGCGCCAGCAGCTTCCGGGACAGGGGGCTCGGGGCCAACGTCCTGACTTTC

v_call: TRBV29-1
j_call: TRBJ2-1
cdr3_length: 12
d_call: TRBD2
clone_size: .
cdr3_aa: CSVEVAGVEQFF
cdr3_nt: TGCAGCGTTGAAGTAGCGGGAGTTGAGCAGTTCTTC

v_call: TRBV12-2
j_call: TRBJ1-5
cdr3_length: 17
d_call: .
clone_size: once
cdr3_aa: CASRLISEQGCNQPQHF
cdr3_nt: TGTGCAAGTCGCTTGATATCGGAACAGGGGTGCAATCAGCCCCAGCATTTT